The 13 T cell receptor beta chains below were found in one sample sequenced in a study of regulatory T cells in long-lasting Graves disease. Arm-PCR of CDR3 regions and iRepertoire HTBI primers were used to build TCR beta libraries. A single record per CDR3 protein comes from TCRdb applying MiXCR to the multiplex PCR reads. The table lists about 540,000 distinct CDR3 sequences, approximately 15% of them singletons. Noted time point: newly diagnosed GD, antithyroid drugs for less than 3 months. PBMC-extracted RNA yielded the TCR library. These data were likewise used in another study, on T cells in Graves' hyperthyroidism and ophthalmopathy.

The sequenced sample was peripheral blood mononuclear cells (PBMCs), obtained at new diagnosis, from a patient treated with antithyroid drugs. These receptors all come from a man aged 30-40 years with Graves disease.

This clonotype was detected a few times. V usage is TRBV29-1 and J usage is TRBJ1-4, with D perhaps TRBD1 (6 bases). The CDR3 contains 17 residues. Trimming stripped 1 base from V and 0 bases from J, with 15 bases between. Germline V lookup: CDR1 SQVTM, CDR2 ANQGSEA. CDR3 protein: CSVEGRGEGATNEKLFF. The CDR3 region has the DNA TGCAGCGTTGAAGGCAGGGGCGAGGGTGCAACTAATGAAAAACTGTTTTTT.

This clonotype was found many times. This rearrangement joins TRBV12-3 or TRBV12-4 to TRBJ2-3; a possible D gene is TRBD2 (5 bases). Between the trimmed V and J ends, which lost 5 bases and 0 bases, there was a span of 15 bases. This CDR3 has 16 residues. DNA of the CDR3: TGTGCCAGCAGTCCAGGTGGCGGGTACAGCACAGATACGCAGTATTTT. Its protein product is CASSPGGGYSTDTQYF.

This clonotype was recorded at least ten times. This chain uses TRBV12-3 or TRBV12-4 with TRBJ2-1; maybe TRBD1 (6 bases). This CDR3 is 15 amino acids long. Deletions cut 3 bases from V and 8 bases from J, with 17 bases between. The CDR3 here is CASSFLEIGGDEQFF. For the CDR3, the DNA is TGTGCCAGCAGTTTCTTGGAAATTGGGGGCGATGAGCAGTTCTTC.

This clonotype has a handful of counts. CDR3 in amino acids: CASQLAAGNEQFF. The CDR3 DNA reads TGTGCCAGCCAGCTAGCGGCCGGCAATGAGCAGTTCTTC. The chain carries TRBV19 and TRBJ2-1, with 7 bases matching TRBD2. This CDR3 has 13 residues. V lost 9 bases and J lost 6; bases outside the gene matches: 8. CDR1 is LNHDA and CDR2 is SQIVND in the germline V gene (reference sequence). The whole variable domain, filled in from reference TRBV19 and TRBJ2-1, reads DGGITQSPKYLFRKEGQNVTLSCEQNLNHDAMYWYRQDPGQGLRLIYYSQIVNDFQKGDIAEGYSVSREKKESFPLTVTSAQKNPTAFYLCASQLAAGNEQFFGPGTRLTVL.

At least ten counts were recorded for this clonotype. The chain employs TRBV6-5 and TRBJ2-7, with unresolved D. From germline, CDR1 is MNHEY and CDR2 SVGAGI. Deletions cut 4 bases from V and 4 bases from J, with 14 bases between. The CDR3 extends over 14 amino acids. The CDR3: CASSSSQADYEQYF. CDR3 coding DNA: TGTGCCAGCAGTTCCTCCCAGGCTGATTACGAGCAGTACTTC.

This clonotype has ten or more counts. This chain connects TRBV29-1 to TRBJ2-2, with 10 nucleotides matching TRBD2. This CDR3 spans 18 amino acids. V dropped 0 bases and J dropped 1; count of bases not matched to a gene: 8. Germline V gene lookup returns CDR1 SQVTM and CDR2 ANQGSEA. The CDR3 loop reads CSVEDGGLAAENTGELFF. The DNA for the CDR3 is TGCAGCGTTGAAGATGGAGGACTAGCGGCAGAGAACACCGGGGAGCTGTTTTTT.

This clonotype was seen at least ten times. The chain carries TRBV20-1 and TRBJ2-5; 7 nucleotides agree with TRBD2. The CDR3 has 13 residues. V dropped 7 bases and J dropped 0; count of bases not matched to a gene: 5. Per germline, CDR1 DFQATT and CDR2 SNEGSKA (reference sequence). Written as DNA, the CDR3 is TGCAGTGGGGGCGGGAGCCACCAAGAGACCCAGTACTTC. This codes for CSGGGSHQETQYF.

This clonotype was picked up many times. The chain has TRBV7-9 and TRBJ2-3, with 8 bases fitting TRBD2. V shed 5 bases, J shed 0 bases, and the junction held 7 bases outside the gene matches. CDR3 length: 16 amino acids. CDR1 and CDR2 (germline): SEHNR, FQNEAQ (reference sequence). The CDR3 nucleotides are TGTGCCAGCAGCCTCCTAGCGGGTTCTAGCACAGATACGCAGTATTTT. It encodes CASSLLAGSSTDTQYF. Complete variable domain (other parts from reference TRBV7-9 and TRBJ2-3): DTGVSQNPRHKITKRGQNVTFRCDPISEHNRLYWYRQTLGQGPEFLTYFQNEAQLEKSRLLSDRFSAERPKGSFSTLEIQRTEQGDSAMYLCASSLLAGSSTDTQYFGPGTRLTVL.

This clonotype was counted ten times or more. CDR3 coding DNA: TGCAGCGTTGGAGGGAGGGGGCGGATGAACACTGAAGCTTTCTTT. As protein: CSVGGRGRMNTEAFF. This sequence joins TRBV29-1 and TRBJ1-1; TRBD1 agrees at 7 bases. V lost 4 bases to trimming and J lost 0 bases; unmatched junction nucleotides: 8. CDR3 length: 15 amino acids. The V gene's germline CDR1 is SQVTM and CDR2 ANQGSEA.

This clonotype has ten or more counts. The genes are TRBV27 and TRBJ2-1, with 7 bases fitting TRBD2. This CDR3 spans 16 amino acids. Germline trimming cut 2 bases from V and 12 bases from J; bases unmatched to any gene: 16. CDR1 is MNHEY, CDR2 SMNVEV, per germline (reference sequence). DNA for the CDR3: TGTGCCAGCAGTTTAGGTATAGGAGGGAGGGAGGGAGCGCAGTTCTTC. Protein product: CASSLGIGGREGAQFF.

With respect to this clonotype: Just one base apart from a much larger clone, this may be a read error. J is TRBJ1-5 and V is TRBV30; TRBD1 agrees at 12 bases. V shed 1 base and J 6 bases; nucleotides not matched to a gene: 4. The CDR3 is made up of 15 amino acids. Germline CDR1 is GTSNPN and CDR2 is SVGIG (reference sequence). The CDR3 reads CAWSGGQGAGQPQHF. The CDR3 DNA reads as TGTGCCTGGAGTGGGGGACAGGGGGCAGGTCAGCCCCAGCATTTT.

Points on this clonotype: A much larger clone is a single base away; this may be a read error. Given the absence of the conserved phenylalanine or tryptophan at the CDR3 end, a read error is likely. This sequence joins TRBV27 and TRBJ1-2; perhaps TRBD1 as D (6 bases). V lost 4 bases and J 4 bases, leaving 16 bases between the germline ends. This CDR3 is 15 amino acids long. The germline V gene has CDR1 MNHEY and CDR2 SMNVEV (reference sequence). This CDR3 is CASSWKGEGFYGYTS. In nucleotides, the CDR3 is TGTGCCAGCAGTTGGAAGGGGGAGGGTTTCTATGGCTACACCTCC.

This clonotype was recorded at least ten times. This sequence joins TRBV12-3 or TRBV12-4 and TRBJ2-3, with TRBD2 matching over 7 bases. J gave up 6 bases and V 3 bases, and 9 bases lay outside the gene matches. There are 15 residues in the CDR3. The CDR3 region is CASSFAGVRGDTQYF. CDR3 in DNA: TGTGCCAGCAGTTTTGCGGGAGTAAGGGGTGATACGCAGTATTTT.